This T cell receptor (beta chain) was obtained from a study of cytomegalovirus exposure and HLA in healthy donors. Background on the study: The roughly 120 validation repertoires matched the 600 to 700 first-cohort repertoires in platform, a later analysis reported. Study results and caveats: TCR beta chains numbering roughly 150 were designated cytomegalovirus-associated.

Profiled with immunoSEQ multiplex PCR; TCRdb holds only in-frame clones, not every one. Of 150,000 to 200,000 clones listed, about 82% are singletons. Regarding this clone: What it binds is not known.

The source material was PBMCs. The receptor's source is a woman between 18 and 29 years old in good health and CMV-seronegative.

The CDR3 region is CASSQDETPKPYEQYF. The DNA of the CDR3 is TGTGCCAGCAGCCAAGATGAGACTCCAAAACCCTACGAGCAGTACTTC. The chain recombines TRBV4-2 with TRBJ2-7; D is uncertain. The V gene lost 0 bases and the J gene lost 2 bases, with 14 bases spanning the gap. The CDR3 covers 16 residues. Per the germline V gene, CDR1 is LGHNA and CDR2 is YNFKEQ.